The 13 T cell receptor beta chains presented below share a single source sample, sequenced in a study of blood T cell repertoires in COVID-19. Repertoires were generated with immunoSEQ multiplex PCR, while TCRdb's copy carries only in-frame clones and drops some. The top ten clones hold roughly 13% of a sample with about 480,000 clones, around 88% of them seen once. Sample: peripheral blood. The source is a woman in her forties or fifties with COVID-19, enrolled during active disease.

The chain has TRBV5-1 and TRBJ2-3, with a tentative D call TRBD2 (5 bases). The CDR3 has 11 residues. Trimming stripped 3 bases from V and 8 bases from J, with 7 bases between. Germline values: CDR1 SGHRS, CDR2 YFSETQ. The CDR3 region has the DNA TGCGCCAGCAGCTACGGAGGTACGCAGTATTTT. Amino acid sequence: CASSYGGTQYF.

Regarding this clone: The identical CDR3 is also encoded by other nucleotide sequences in the sample. V usage is TRBV5-1 and J usage is TRBJ1-1, with D perhaps matching TRBD1 (5 bases). The CDR3 sequence is 14 residues long. The V end lost 0 bases, the J end lost 3 bases, and 9 bases lay between the germline ends. In germline, CDR1 is SGHRS, CDR2 YFSETQ. CDR3 sequence: CASSLAAGDTEAFF. In DNA, the CDR3 is TGCGCCAGCAGCTTGGCGGCGGGGGACACTGAAGCTTTCTTT.

The chain has TRBV5-5 and TRBJ1-2; no firm D call. The CDR3 runs to 12 residues. In germline, CDR1 is SGHKS, CDR2 YYEKEE (reference sequence). Trimming pared 0 bases from V and 7 bases from J, leaving 7 bases between. The CDR3 coding sequence is TGTGCCAGCAGCTTGGACAGTCCTGGCTACACCTTC. This sequence encodes CASSLDSPGYTF.

This sequence joins TRBV30 and TRBJ1-2; D call uncertain. V was shortened by 0 bases and J by 5 bases, with 13 bases between the two germline ends. The CDR3 is 14 residues long. Germline V gene data show CDR1 as GTSNPN and CDR2 as SVGIG (reference sequence). The CDR3 spells CAWSVLGRGYGYTF. The CDR3 DNA follows: TGTGCCTGGAGTGTACTAGGACGGGGATATGGCTACACCTTC.

The chain carries TRBV5-1 and TRBJ1-3, with TRBD1 identical over 7 bases. This CDR3 is built from 16 residues. After removal of 0 bases from V and 7 bases from J, the junction contained 10 bases not matched to a gene. From germline, CDR1 is SGHRS and CDR2 YFSETQ. The CDR3 DNA is TGCGCCAGCAGCTTGGCCGGTACGAGGGGGCGGAACACCATATATTTT. Translated, it gives CASSLAGTRGRNTIYF.

This chain uses TRBV3-1 (or the pseudogene TRBV3-2) with TRBJ1-5; TRBD1 agrees at 9 bases. Germline V gene sequence: CDR1 LGHDT, CDR2 YNNKEL (reference sequence). CDR3 length: 15 amino acids. V gave up 4 bases and J gave up 6 bases; unmatched junction bases: 7. CDR3: CASSRDGTGSQPQHF. The CDR3 nucleotides read TGTGCCAGCAGCCGAGATGGGACAGGGAGTCAGCCCCAGCATTTT.

The chain is built from TRBV9 and TRBJ2-6; TRBD1 aligns across 7 bases. CDR3 length: 16 amino acids. The V gene's germline CDR1 is SGDLS and CDR2 YYNGEE. J was trimmed by 4 bases and V by 4 bases; bases with no gene match: 8. In DNA form, the CDR3 reads TGTGCCAGCAGCTCCTATGACAGGGCCGGGGCCAACGTCCTGACTTTC. Encoded protein: CASSSYDRAGANVLTF. Filled out from reference TRBV9 and TRBJ2-6, the complete variable domain reads DSGVTQTPKHLITATGQRVTLRCSPRSGDLSVYWYQQSLDQGLQFLIQYYNGEERAKGNILERFSAQQFPDLHSELNLSSLELGDSALYFCASSSYDRAGANVLTFGAGSRLTVL.

This clone was counted between two and nine times. V usage is TRBV19 and J usage is TRBJ2-2; D remains unclear. Trimming stripped 7 bases from V and 0 bases from J, with 18 bases between. Germline loops: CDR1 LNHDA, CDR2 SQIVND (reference sequence). The CDR3 is 17 amino acids. CDR3 amino acids: CASTPWLTGSNTGELFF. The CDR3 DNA follows: TGTGCCAGTACCCCGTGGCTTACGGGTTCGAACACCGGGGAGCTGTTTTTT.

This chain joins TRBV5-4 and TRBJ2-1, with D unclear. Germline V lookup: CDR1 SGHNT, CDR2 YYREEE (reference sequence). The CDR3 runs 15 residues. V shed 0 bases and J shed 1 base, with 8 bases lying between them. CDR3 coding DNA: TGTGCCAGCAGCTTGGTGACGGGTTCCTACAATGAGCAGTTCTTC. Protein sequence: CASSLVTGSYNEQFF.

The rearrangement joins TRBV27 to TRBJ1-5; weak D call: TRBD1 (5 bases). The CDR3 sequence is 16 residues long. The V and J ends lost 0 bases and 6 bases respectively, with 15 bases between them. In germline, CDR1 is MNHEY, CDR2 SMNVEV (reference sequence). The CDR3 sequence: CASSLSVGRGVQPQHF. CDR3 in DNA: TGTGCCAGCAGTTTATCGGTCGGGAGGGGAGTTCAGCCCCAGCATTTT.

This chain uses TRBV7-2 with TRBJ1-2; D is ambiguous. This CDR3 has 13 amino acids. Per germline, CDR1 SGHTA and CDR2 FQGNSA. Trimming cost V 1 base and J 7 bases, with 10 bases left between them. The CDR3 DNA reads as TGTGCCAGCAGCTTAGTTCGGAGTGGTGGCTACACCTTC. It translates to CASSLVRSGGYTF.

The genes are TRBV9 and TRBJ2-1; D perhaps matches TRBD2 (6 bases). Deletions cut 3 bases from V and 3 bases from J, with 10 bases between. The CDR3 consists of 14 residues. Looked up from germline, CDR1 is SGDLS and CDR2 is YYNGEE. The CDR3 reads CASSEEGLYNEQFF. The CDR3 region has the DNA TGTGCCAGCAGCGAGGAGGGGCTCTACAATGAGCAGTTCTTC. Supplemented by reference TRBV9 and TRBJ2-1, the full variable domain reads DSGVTQTPKHLITATGQRVTLRCSPRSGDLSVYWYQQSLDQGLQFLIQYYNGEERAKGNILERFSAQQFPDLHSELNLSSLELGDSALYFCASSEEGLYNEQFFGPGTRLTVL.

The chain has TRBV5-4 and TRBJ1-2; TRBD1 matches 7 bases. This CDR3 has 14 amino acids. Germline V gene lookup returns CDR1 SGHNT and CDR2 YYREEE (reference sequence). With V trimmed by 3 bases and J by 8 bases, 10 bases remained unmatched. The CDR3 sequence is CASSSLDRVGGYTF. The CDR3 nucleotides read TGTGCCAGCAGCTCTCTAGACAGGGTAGGGGGCTACACCTTC.